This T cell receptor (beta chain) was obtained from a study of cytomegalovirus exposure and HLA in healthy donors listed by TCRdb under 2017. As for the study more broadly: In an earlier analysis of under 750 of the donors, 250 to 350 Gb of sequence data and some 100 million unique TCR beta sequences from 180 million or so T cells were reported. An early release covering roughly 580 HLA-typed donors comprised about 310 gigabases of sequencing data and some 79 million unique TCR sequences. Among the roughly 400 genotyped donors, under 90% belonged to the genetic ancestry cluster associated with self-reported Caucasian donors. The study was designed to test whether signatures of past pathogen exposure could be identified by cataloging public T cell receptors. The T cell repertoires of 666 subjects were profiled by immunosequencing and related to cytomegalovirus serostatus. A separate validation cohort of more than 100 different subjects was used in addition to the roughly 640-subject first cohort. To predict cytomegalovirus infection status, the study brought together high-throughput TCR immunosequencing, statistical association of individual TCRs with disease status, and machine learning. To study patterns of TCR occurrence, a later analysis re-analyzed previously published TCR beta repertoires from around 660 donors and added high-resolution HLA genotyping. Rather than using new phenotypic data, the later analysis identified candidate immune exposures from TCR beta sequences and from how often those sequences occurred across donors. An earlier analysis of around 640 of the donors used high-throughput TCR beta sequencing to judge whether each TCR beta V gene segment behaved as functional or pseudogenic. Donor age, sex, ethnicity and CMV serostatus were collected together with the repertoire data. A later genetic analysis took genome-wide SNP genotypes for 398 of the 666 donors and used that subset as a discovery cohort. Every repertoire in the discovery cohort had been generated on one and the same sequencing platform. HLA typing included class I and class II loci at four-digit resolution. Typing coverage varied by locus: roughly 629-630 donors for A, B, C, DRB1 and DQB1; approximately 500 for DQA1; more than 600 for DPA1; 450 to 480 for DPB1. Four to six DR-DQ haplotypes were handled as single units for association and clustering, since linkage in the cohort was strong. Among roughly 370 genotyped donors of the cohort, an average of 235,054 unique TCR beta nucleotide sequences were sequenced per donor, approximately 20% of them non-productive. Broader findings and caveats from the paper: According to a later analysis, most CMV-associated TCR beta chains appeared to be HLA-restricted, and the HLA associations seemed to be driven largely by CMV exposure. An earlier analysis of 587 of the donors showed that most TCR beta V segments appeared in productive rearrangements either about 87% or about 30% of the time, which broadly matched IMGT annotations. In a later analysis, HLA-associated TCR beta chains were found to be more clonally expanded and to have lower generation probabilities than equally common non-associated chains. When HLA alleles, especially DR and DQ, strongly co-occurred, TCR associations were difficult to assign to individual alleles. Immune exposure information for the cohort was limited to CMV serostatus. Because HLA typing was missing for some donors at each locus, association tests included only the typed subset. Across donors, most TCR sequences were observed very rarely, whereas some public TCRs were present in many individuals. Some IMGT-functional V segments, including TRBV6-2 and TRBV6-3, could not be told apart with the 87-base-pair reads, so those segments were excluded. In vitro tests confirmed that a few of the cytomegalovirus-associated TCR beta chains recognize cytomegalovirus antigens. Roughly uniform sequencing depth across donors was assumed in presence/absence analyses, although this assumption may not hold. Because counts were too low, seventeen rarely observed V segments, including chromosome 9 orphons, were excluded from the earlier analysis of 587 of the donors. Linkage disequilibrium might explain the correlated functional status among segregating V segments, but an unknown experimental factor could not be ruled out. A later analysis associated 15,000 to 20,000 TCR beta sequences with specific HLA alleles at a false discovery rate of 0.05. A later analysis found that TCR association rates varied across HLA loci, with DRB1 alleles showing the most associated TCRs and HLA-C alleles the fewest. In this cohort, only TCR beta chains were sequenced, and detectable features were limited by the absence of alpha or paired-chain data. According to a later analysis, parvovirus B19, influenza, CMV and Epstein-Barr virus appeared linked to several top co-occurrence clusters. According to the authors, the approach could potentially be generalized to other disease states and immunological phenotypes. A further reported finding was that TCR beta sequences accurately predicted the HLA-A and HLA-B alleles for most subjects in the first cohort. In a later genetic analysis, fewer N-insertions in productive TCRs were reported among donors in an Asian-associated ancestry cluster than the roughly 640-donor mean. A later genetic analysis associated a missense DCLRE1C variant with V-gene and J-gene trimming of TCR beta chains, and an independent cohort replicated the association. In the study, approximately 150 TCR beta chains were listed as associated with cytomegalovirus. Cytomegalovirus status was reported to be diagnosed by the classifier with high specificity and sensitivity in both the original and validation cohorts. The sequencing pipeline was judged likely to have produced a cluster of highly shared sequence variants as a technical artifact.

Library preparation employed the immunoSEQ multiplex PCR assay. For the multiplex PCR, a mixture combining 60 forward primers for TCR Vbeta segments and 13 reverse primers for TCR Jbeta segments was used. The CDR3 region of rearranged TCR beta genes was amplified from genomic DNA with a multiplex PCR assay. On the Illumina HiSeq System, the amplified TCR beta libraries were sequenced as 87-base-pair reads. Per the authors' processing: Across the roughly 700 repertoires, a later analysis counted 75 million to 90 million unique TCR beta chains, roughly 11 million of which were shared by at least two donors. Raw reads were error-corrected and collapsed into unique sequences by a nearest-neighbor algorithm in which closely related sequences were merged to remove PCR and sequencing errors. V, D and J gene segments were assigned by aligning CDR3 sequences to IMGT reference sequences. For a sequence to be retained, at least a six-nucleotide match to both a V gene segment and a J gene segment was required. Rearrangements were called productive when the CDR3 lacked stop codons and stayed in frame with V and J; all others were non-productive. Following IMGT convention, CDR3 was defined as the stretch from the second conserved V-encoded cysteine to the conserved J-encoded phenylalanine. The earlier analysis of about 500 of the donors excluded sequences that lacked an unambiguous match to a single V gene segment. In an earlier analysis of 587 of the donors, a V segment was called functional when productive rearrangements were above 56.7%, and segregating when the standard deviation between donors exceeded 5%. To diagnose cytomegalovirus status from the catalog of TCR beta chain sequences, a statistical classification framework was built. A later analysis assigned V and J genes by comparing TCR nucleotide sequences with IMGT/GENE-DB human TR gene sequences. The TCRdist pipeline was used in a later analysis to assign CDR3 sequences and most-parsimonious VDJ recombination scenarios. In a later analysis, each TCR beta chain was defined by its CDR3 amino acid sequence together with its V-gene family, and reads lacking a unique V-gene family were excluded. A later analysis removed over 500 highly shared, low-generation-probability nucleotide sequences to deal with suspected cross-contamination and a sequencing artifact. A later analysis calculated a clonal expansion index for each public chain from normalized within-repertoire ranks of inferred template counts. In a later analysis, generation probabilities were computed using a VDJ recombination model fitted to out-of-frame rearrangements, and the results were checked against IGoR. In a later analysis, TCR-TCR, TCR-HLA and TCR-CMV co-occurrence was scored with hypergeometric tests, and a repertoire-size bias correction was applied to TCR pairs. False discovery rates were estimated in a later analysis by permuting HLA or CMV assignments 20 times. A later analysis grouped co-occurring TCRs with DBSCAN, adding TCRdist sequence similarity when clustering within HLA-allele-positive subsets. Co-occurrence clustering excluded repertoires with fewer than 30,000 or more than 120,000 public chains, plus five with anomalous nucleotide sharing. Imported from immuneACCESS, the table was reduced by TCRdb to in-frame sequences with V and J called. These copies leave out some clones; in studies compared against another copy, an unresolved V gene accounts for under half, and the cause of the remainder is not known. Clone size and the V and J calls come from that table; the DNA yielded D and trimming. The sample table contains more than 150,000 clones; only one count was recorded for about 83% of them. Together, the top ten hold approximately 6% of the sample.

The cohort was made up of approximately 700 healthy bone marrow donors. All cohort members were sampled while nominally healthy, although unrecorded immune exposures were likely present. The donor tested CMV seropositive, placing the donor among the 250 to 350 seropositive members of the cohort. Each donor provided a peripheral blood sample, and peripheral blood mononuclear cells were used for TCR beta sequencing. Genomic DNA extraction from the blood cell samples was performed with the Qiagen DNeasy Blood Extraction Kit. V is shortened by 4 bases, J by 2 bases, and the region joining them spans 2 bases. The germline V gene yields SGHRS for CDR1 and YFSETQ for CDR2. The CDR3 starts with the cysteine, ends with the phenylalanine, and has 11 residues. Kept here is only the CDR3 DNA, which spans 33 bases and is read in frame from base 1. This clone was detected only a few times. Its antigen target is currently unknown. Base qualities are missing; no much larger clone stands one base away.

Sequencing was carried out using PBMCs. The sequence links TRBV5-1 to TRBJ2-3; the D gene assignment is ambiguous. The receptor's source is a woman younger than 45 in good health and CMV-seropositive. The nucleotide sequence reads TGCGCCAGCAGCCTCACAGATACGCAGTATTTT. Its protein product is CASSLTDTQYF.